A selection of T cell receptor beta chains follows, all from one sample in a study of breast tumors, draining lymph nodes, adjacent tissues. MiXCR, applied by TCRdb to the multiplex PCR reads, yields one record per CDR3 protein. The sample lists 30,000 to 40,000 distinct CDR3 sequences; 60% to 80% were seen once. The sequenced material came from breast tumor tissue. Receptors were obtained from a female donor with breast cancer. Some clones in this sample may be carry-over from other donors' samples. The CDR3 runs from the conserved cysteine through the conserved F or W.

J gene	V gene	CDR3 protein
TRBJ2-3	TRBV19	CASRLQGTSSTDTQYF
TRBJ2-1	TRBV29-1	CSVSVVNNEQFF
TRBJ1-2	TRBV9	CASSRDRDYGYTF
TRBJ1-1	TRBV29-1	CSVDLGQGAEAFF
TRBJ2-5	TRBV20-1	CSARTRQETQYF
TRBJ1-1	TRBV19	CASILPASSEAFF
TRBJ1-6	TRBV3-1	CASSQGVLGVSPLHF
TRBJ2-5	TRBV15	CATSRDSYPGTSGPRGETQYF
TRBJ2-7	TRBV12-3/TRBV12-4	CASSPRQGATYEQYF
TRBJ2-5	TRBV5-1	CASSLRQGGDTQYF
TRBJ2-3	TRBV20-1	CSASSGTSGRGWGDTQYF